This T cell receptor beta chain was sequenced for a study of T cells in tuberculosis. Study results and caveats: Low-affinity CD1B-GMM tetramer-binding T cells may have been missed.

Measured with immunoSEQ multiplex PCR; TCRdb has only the in-frame clones, and not every one. The table has 88,000 or so clones, around 90% seen once. The CDR3 totals 13 residues. The germline CDR1 and CDR2 sequences are MGHRA and YSYEKL. The germline V and J ends were trimmed by 5 bases and 2 bases, with 9 bases remaining between them. Cells were sorted from thawed PBMC rested overnight and stained with GMM-loaded CD1B tetramer, viability dye and anti-CD3. The lipid loaded on the CD1B tetramers was C32 glucose monomycolate from Rhodococcus equi. The sequence was collected from an adult woman with latent tuberculosis. The chain combines TRBV4-1 with TRBJ1-2, with D unresolved. The sample comprised CD1b-GMM tetramer-negative cells sorted from PBMCs. CDR3 sequence reads: CASSVRENYGYTF. For the CDR3, the DNA is TGCGCCAGCAGCGTCCGAGAAAACTATGGCTACACCTTC.